One sample yielded the 26 T cell receptor beta chains listed below, sequenced in a study of blood T cell repertoires in COVID-19. The table came from immunoSEQ multiplex PCR; TCRdb's copy has only in-frame clones and leaves some out. The sample lists 200,000 to 250,000 clones, around 87% seen once, with 9.5% to 13% in the top ten. Material for sequencing was peripheral blood. The receptors come from a woman aged 50 to 60 with COVID-19, enrolled during active disease.

The chain recombines TRBV14 with TRBJ2-4; D perhaps matches TRBD1 (5 bases). The CDR3 is 19 amino acids. Germline loops: CDR1 SGHDN, CDR2 FVKESK. V lost 0 bases and J 2 bases, leaving 20 bases between the germline ends. CDR3 amino acids: CASSQDNFFSQGTKNIQYF. The CDR3 coding sequence is TGTGCCAGCAGCCAAGATAACTTTTTTTCGCAGGGAACCAAAAACATTCAGTACTTC.

V gene TRBV10-1 combines with J gene TRBJ2-1, with TRBD2 matching 9 bases. J gave up 6 bases and V 4 bases, and 4 bases lay outside the gene matches. The CDR3 has 14 residues. From germline, CDR1 is WNHNN and CDR2 SYGVQD (reference sequence). The CDR3 DNA reads TGCGCCAGCAGTGTTAGCGGGGGCTTCAATGAGCAGTTCTTC. As protein: CASSVSGGFNEQFF.

The chain joins TRBV27 to TRBJ2-3, with 8 bases lining up with TRBD2. From germline, CDR1 is MNHEY and CDR2 SMNVEV (reference sequence). The CDR3 sequence is 14 residues long. Germline trimming cut 5 bases from V and 4 bases from J; bases unmatched to any gene: 5. For the CDR3, the DNA is TGTGCCAGCAGTCCTTACGGGGGGGCAGATACGCAGTATTTT. It specifies CASSPYGGADTQYF.

The chain is built from TRBV7-2 and TRBJ1-2; maybe TRBD1 (5 bases). The CDR3 extends over 15 amino acids. Per the germline V gene, CDR1 is SGHTA and CDR2 is FQGNSA. Deletions cut 4 bases from V and 0 bases from J, with 12 bases between. CDR3 sequence reads: CASSWGGTPNYGYTF. The CDR3 region has the DNA TGTGCCAGCAGCTGGGGGGGGACCCCTAACTATGGCTACACCTTC.

This chain uses TRBV19 with TRBJ2-2; the D gene is possibly TRBD1 (5 bases). The germline CDR1 and CDR2 sequences are LNHDA and SQIVND (reference sequence). This CDR3 is built from 14 residues. V lost 9 bases to trimming and J lost 0 bases, with 11 bases between them. CDR3 sequence reads: CASREWANTGELFF. Written as DNA, the CDR3 is TGTGCCAGCAGGGAATGGGCGAACACCGGGGAGCTGTTTTTT.

The chain links TRBV5-4 to TRBJ1-2, with D possibly TRBD1 on 5 matching bases. The CDR3 contains 14 residues. CDR1 is SGHNT and CDR2 is YYREEE in the germline V gene (reference sequence). V dropped 0 bases and J dropped 8 bases, with 14 bases sitting between them. This chain's CDR3 is CASSLAGHGSGYTF. The CDR3 coding sequence is TGTGCCAGCAGCTTGGCCGGACATGGATCCGGCTACACCTTC.

The chain joins TRBV10-2 to TRBJ2-1, with 7 bases aligning to TRBD1. Germline CDR1 WSHSY, CDR2 SAAADI. This CDR3 spans 15 amino acids. J gave up 6 bases and V 6 bases, and 11 bases lay outside the gene matches. In nucleotides, the CDR3 is TGCGCCAGCAGCTCTCGACAGGGAACGGGCAATGAGCAGTTCTTC. It specifies CASSSRQGTGNEQFF.

The gene calls are TRBV5-8 and TRBJ1-2; the D gene is possibly TRBD1 (5 bases). The CDR3 covers 15 residues. V was pared by 1 base and J by 0 bases, with 10 bases between. Germline V gene sequence: CDR1 SGHTS, CDR2 YDEGEE. The CDR3 sequence is CASSLTGATNYGYTF. DNA for the CDR3: TGTGCCAGCAGCTTGACAGGAGCAACTAACTATGGCTACACCTTC.

The chain joins TRBV7-2 to TRBJ2-6; TRBD2 matches 8 bases. The CDR3 has 15 residues. After removal of 8 bases from V and 4 bases from J, the junction contained 7 bases not matched to a gene. The germline V gene has CDR1 SGHTA and CDR2 FQGNSA. Here the CDR3 reads CASGAGGRGANVLTF. The CDR3 DNA reads TGTGCCAGCGGGGCGGGAGGACGGGGGGCCAACGTCCTGACTTTC.

The J gene is TRBJ2-7, the V gene TRBV6-5; the match to TRBD1 covers 8 bases. The junction had 5 bases not matched to a gene; V was cut back by 2 bases and J by 2 bases. This CDR3 spans 15 amino acids. Germline CDR1 reads MNHEY; CDR2 reads SVGAGI. The CDR3 sequence: CASSYKQGGTYEQYF. CDR3 DNA sequence: TGTGCCAGCAGTTACAAACAGGGGGGCACCTACGAGCAGTACTTC.

This clone was seen repeatedly, ten times or more. The chain carries TRBV3-1 (or the pseudogene TRBV3-2) and TRBJ1-6; D unclear. The CDR3 contains 15 residues. CDR1 and CDR2 (germline): LGHDT, YNNKEL (reference sequence). Trimming removed 0 bases from V and 9 bases from J, with 12 bases in between. This chain's CDR3 is CASSQDPFTASPLHF. The CDR3 bases are TGTGCCAGCAGCCAAGACCCTTTCACAGCTTCACCCCTCCACTTT.

The chain has TRBV29-1 and TRBJ2-5; weak D call: TRBD2 (5 bases). Trimming pared 6 bases from V and 2 bases from J, leaving 13 bases between. Germline loops: CDR1 SQVTM, CDR2 ANQGSEA. The CDR3 covers 13 residues. The CDR3 here is CSVPRGPQETQYF. The CDR3 DNA is TGCAGCGTGCCGAGAGGGCCTCAAGAGACCCAGTACTTC.

This chain links TRBV3-1 (or the pseudogene TRBV3-2) with TRBJ1-5, with TRBD1 matching over 7 bases. The germline V gene has CDR1 LGHDT and CDR2 YNNKEL (reference sequence). V trimming: 4 bases; J trimming: 0 bases; junction bases outside the gene matches: 3. The CDR3 has 15 amino acids. The CDR3 loop reads CASSPTGPSNQPQHF. CDR3 sequence (DNA): TGTGCCAGCAGCCCGACAGGGCCTAGCAATCAGCCCCAGCATTTT.

This chain connects TRBV5-1 to TRBJ2-5; 7 positions agree with TRBD1. The CDR3 has 14 residues. Germline CDR1 reads SGHRS; CDR2 reads YFSETQ. After removal of 5 bases from V and 3 bases from J, the junction contained 7 bases not matched to a gene. DNA of the CDR3: TGCGCCAGCAGGCCTGACAGGGAAGAAGAGACCCAGTACTTC. Translating gives CASRPDREEETQYF.

The gene calls are TRBV27 and TRBJ2-5, with TRBD1 identical over 10 bases. The junction had 3 bases not matched to a gene; V was cut back by 0 bases and J by 5 bases. Germline lookup yields CDR1 MNHEY and CDR2 SMNVEV (reference sequence). The CDR3 has 15 amino acids. This CDR3 is CASSLSWDRGETQYF. In DNA, the CDR3 is TGTGCCAGCAGTTTATCGTGGGACAGGGGTGAGACCCAGTACTTC.

The chain has TRBV2 and TRBJ1-1; D possibly corresponds to TRBD1 (5 bases). CDR3 length: 14 residues. V was shortened by 0 bases and J by 8 bases, with 13 bases between the two germline ends. Germline loops: CDR1 SNHLY, CDR2 FYNNEI. CDR3 sequence: CASSEARQSQEAFF. The CDR3 DNA sequence: TGTGCCAGCAGTGAAGCACGACAGTCACAAGAAGCTTTCTTT.

The CDR3 protein is CASSPGGDADTQYF. In DNA, the CDR3 is TGTGCCAGTAGTCCCGGGGGGGACGCAGATACGCAGTATTTT. This chain connects TRBV19 to TRBJ2-3; 8 nucleotides match TRBD2. With V trimmed by 5 bases and J by 4 bases, 5 bases remained unmatched. Looked up from germline, CDR1 is LNHDA and CDR2 is SQIVND (reference sequence). The CDR3 length is 14 residues.

The rearrangement uses TRBV6-2 or TRBV6-3 and TRBJ1-2, with 9 nucleotides matching TRBD1. Germline loops: CDR1 MNHEY, CDR2 SVGEGT. V was clipped by 6 bases and J by 3 bases; unmatched bases: 5. The CDR3 consists of 14 residues. The CDR3 is CASSTQGADYGYTF. CDR3 coding DNA: TGTGCCAGCAGCACACAGGGGGCGGACTATGGCTACACCTTC.

The chain combines TRBV11-2 with TRBJ2-7; the match to TRBD1 covers 7 bases. This CDR3 has 14 amino acids. V lost 6 bases and J lost 0; bases outside the gene matches: 5. Per germline, CDR1 SGHAT and CDR2 FQNNGV. CDR3 sequence (DNA): TGTGCCAGCAGTTACCCAGGGGGCTCCTACGAGCAGTACTTC. Protein product: CASSYPGGSYEQYF.

J is TRBJ2-1 and V is TRBV28; D might be TRBD1 (5 bases). The CDR3 totals 15 residues. V lost 7 bases and J lost 0, with 13 bases in between. CDR1 is MDHEN and CDR2 is SYDVKM in the germline V gene. The CDR3 DNA reads TGTGCCAGCACCCCATACAGGTACTCCTACAATGAGCAGTTCTTC. It codes for CASTPYRYSYNEQFF.

Turning to this clone: The sample has other DNA sequences that encode this CDR3 too. V and J are TRBV15 and TRBJ1-2; D is undetermined. V lost 0 bases and J 4 bases, leaving 3 bases between the germline ends. The CDR3 contains 12 residues. Germline CDR1 reads LNHNV; CDR2 reads YYDKDF (reference sequence). CDR3 amino acids: CATSRDSYGYTF. For the CDR3, the DNA is TGTGCCACCAGCAGAGACAGCTATGGCTACACCTTC.

This clone was counted a single time. The chain couples TRBV5-4 to TRBJ1-2; 8 positions agree with TRBD1. In germline, CDR1 is SGHNT, CDR2 YYREEE (reference sequence). Germline trimming cut 0 bases from V and 6 bases from J; bases unmatched to any gene: 7. The CDR3 is made up of 15 amino acids. CDR3 coding DNA: TGTGCCAGCAGCTTGGGAATGGCGACAGGGGATGGCTACACCTTC. Protein sequence: CASSLGMATGDGYTF.

The CDR3 DNA reads as TGTGCCAGCAGCCTTCCCGGGAAAGGGGGCATGGGAGGCTACACCTTC. It specifies CASSLPGKGGMGGYTF. The chain employs TRBV14 and TRBJ1-2; 7 bases are a match to TRBD1. With V trimmed by 4 bases and J by 8 bases, 16 bases remained unmatched. Germline lookup yields CDR1 SGHDN and CDR2 FVKESK. The CDR3 length is 16 residues.

The V call is TRBV28, the J call TRBJ1-5, with 11 bases fitting TRBD1. The germline V gene has CDR1 MDHEN and CDR2 SYDVKM. The CDR3 is made up of 19 amino acids. Trimming cost V 4 bases and J 5 bases; bases outside gene matches: 16. CDR3 residues: CASSSEPGQGDVMHQPQHF. The CDR3 region has the DNA TGTGCCAGCAGTTCGGAACCGGGACAGGGGGATGTTATGCATCAGCCCCAGCATTTT.

This chain uses TRBV3-1 (or the pseudogene TRBV3-2) with TRBJ1-2; 8 nucleotides line up with TRBD1. This CDR3 contains 13 residues. Germline V gives CDR1 LGHDT, CDR2 YNNKEL (reference sequence). V lost 2 bases and J lost 5; bases outside the gene matches: 1. As DNA, the CDR3 is TGTGCCAGCAGCCAAACAGGGGGTTATGGCTACACCTTC. This codes for CASSQTGGYGYTF.

The V and J genes are TRBV5-1 and TRBJ2-1; TRBD1 might be the D (5 bases). This CDR3 is built from 15 residues. Germline CDR1 SGHRS, CDR2 YFSETQ. V lost 0 bases to trimming and J lost 0 bases, with 7 bases between them. The CDR3 coding sequence is TGCGCCAGCAGCTTGGGACAGAGCTCCTACAATGAGCAGTTCTTC. Translated: CASSLGQSSYNEQFF.